Sequencing of this TCR beta chain was carried out in a study of identical twins. MiXCR, applied by TCRdb to the 5' RACE reads, yields one record per CDR3 protein. The sample shows about 700,000 distinct CDR3 sequences, around 6.1% of them seen only once. This receptor was identified in a young man in good health. Sequences were obtained from naive T cells sorted from blood.

The CDR3 reads CASSLPGPRRGSGANVLTF. DNA for the CDR3: TGTGCCAGCAGCCTCCCGGGCCCCCGAAGAGGGTCTGGGGCCAACGTCCTGACTTTC. V and J are TRBV28 and TRBJ2-6, with D possibly matching TRBD2 (5 bases). Trimming cost V 6 bases and J 1 base, with 22 bases left between them. Per germline, CDR1 MDHEN and CDR2 SYDVKM. The CDR3 totals 19 residues.